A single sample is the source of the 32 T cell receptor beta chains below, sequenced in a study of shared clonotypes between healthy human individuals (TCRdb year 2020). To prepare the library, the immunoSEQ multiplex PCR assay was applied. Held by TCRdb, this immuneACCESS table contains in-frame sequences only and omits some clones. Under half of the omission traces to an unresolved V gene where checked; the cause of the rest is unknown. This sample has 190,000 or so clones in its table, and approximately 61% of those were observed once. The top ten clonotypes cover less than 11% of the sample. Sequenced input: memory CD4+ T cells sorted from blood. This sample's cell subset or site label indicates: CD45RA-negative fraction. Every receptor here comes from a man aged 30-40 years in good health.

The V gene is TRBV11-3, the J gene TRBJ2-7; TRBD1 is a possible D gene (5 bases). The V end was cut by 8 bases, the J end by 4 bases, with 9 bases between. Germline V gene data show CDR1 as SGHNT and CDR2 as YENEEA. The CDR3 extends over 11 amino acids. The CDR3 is CASSGPYEQYF. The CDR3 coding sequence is TGTGCCAGCTCAGGGCCATACGAGCAGTACTTC.

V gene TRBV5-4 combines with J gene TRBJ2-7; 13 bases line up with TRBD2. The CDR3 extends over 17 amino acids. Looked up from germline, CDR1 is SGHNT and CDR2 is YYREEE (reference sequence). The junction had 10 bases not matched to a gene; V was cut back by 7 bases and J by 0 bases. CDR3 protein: CASGQVGLAGISYEQYF. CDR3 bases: TGTGCCAGCGGTCAGGTGGGACTAGCGGGAATCTCCTACGAGCAGTACTTC.

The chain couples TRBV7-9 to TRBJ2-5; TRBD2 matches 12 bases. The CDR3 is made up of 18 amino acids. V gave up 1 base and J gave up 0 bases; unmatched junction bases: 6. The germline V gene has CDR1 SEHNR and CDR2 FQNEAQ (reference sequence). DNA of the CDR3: TGTGCCAGCAGCTTAGGCGGCGGACTAGCGGGGCACCAAGAGACCCAGTACTTC. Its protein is CASSLGGGLAGHQETQYF.

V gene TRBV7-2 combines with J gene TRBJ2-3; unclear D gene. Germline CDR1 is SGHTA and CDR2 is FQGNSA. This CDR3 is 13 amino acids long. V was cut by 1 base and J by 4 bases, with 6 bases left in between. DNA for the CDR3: TGTGCCAGCAGCTTAGACAGTCCAGATACGCAGTATTTT. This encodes CASSLDSPDTQYF.

The CDR3 DNA is TGTGCCAGCAGCTCCCAGCAGGGGATTTTCTCGGGTCAGCCCCAGCATTTT. It is translated as CASSSQQGIFSGQPQHF. J is TRBJ1-5 and V is TRBV7-6, with D possibly matching TRBD1 (6 bases). From germline, CDR1 is SGHVS and CDR2 FNYEAQ. V shed 4 bases and J shed 6 bases, with 22 bases lying between them. The CDR3 is 17 residues long.

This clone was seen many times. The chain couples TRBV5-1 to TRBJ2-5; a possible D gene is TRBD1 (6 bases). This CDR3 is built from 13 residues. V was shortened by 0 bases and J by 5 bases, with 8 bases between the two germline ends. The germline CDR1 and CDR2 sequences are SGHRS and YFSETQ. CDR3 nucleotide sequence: TGCGCCAGCAGCTTGGGACAGGCCGAGACCCAGTACTTC. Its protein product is CASSLGQAETQYF.

CDR3 DNA: TGTGCCAGCAGAGCAATGGGAGAAAAACTGTTTTTT. This codes for CASRAMGEKLFF. The rearrangement uses TRBV6-1 and TRBJ1-4; D gene unclear. Germline V lookup: CDR1 MNHNS, CDR2 SASEGT. Trimming shortened V by 6 bases and J by 8 bases, and 10 bases separated the two germline ends. This CDR3 has 12 residues.

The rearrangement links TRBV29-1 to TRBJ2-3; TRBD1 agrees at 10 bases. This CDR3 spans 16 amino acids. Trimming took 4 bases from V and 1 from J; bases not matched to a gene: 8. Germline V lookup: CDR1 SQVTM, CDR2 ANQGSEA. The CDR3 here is CSVAFGTGDGTDTQYF. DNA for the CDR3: TGCAGCGTTGCATTCGGGACAGGGGACGGCACAGATACGCAGTATTTT.

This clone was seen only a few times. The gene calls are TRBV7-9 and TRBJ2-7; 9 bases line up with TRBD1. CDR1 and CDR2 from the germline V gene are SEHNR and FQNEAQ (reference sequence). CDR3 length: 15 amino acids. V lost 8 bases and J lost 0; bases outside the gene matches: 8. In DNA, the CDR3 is TGTGCCAGCTCACGGGGGACAGGGAGCTCCTACGAGCAGTACTTC. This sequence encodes CASSRGTGSSYEQYF. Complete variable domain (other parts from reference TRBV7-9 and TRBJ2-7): DTGVSQNPRHKITKRGQNVTFRCDPISEHNRLYWYRQTLGQGPEFLTYFQNEAQLEKSRLLSDRFSAERPKGSFSTLEIQRTEQGDSAMYLCASSRGTGSSYEQYFGPGTRLTVT.

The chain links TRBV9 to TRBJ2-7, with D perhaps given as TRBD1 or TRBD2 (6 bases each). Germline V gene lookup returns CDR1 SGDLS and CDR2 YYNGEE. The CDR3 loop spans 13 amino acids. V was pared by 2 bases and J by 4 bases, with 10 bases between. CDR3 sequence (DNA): TGTGCCAGCAGCGTGGGGGGACATTACGAGCAGTACTTC. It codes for CASSVGGHYEQYF. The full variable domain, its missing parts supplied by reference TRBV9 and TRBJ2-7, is DSGVTQTPKHLITATGQRVTLRCSPRSGDLSVYWYQQSLDQGLQFLIQYYNGEERAKGNILERFSAQQFPDLHSELNLSSLELGDSALYFCASSVGGHYEQYFGPGTRLTVT.

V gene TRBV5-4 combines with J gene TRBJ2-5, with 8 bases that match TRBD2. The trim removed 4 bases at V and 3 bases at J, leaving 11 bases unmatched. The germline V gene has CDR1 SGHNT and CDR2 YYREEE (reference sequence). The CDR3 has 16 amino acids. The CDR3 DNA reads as TGTGCCAGCAGCATGAGGGCGGGAGGCGGGAAAGAGACCCAGTACTTC. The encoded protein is CASSMRAGGGKETQYF.

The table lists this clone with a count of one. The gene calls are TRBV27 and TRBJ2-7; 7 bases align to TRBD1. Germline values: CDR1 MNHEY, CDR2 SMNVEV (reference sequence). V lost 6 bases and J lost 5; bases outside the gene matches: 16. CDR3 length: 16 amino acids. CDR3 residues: CASRRRQGALGDEQYF. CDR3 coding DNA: TGTGCCAGCAGGAGACGACAGGGCGCCTTGGGTGACGAGCAGTACTTC.

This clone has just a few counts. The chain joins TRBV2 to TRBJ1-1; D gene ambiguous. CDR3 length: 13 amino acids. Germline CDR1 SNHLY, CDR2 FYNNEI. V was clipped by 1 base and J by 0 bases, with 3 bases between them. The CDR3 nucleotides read TGTGCCAGCAGTGAAGGGATGAACACTGAAGCTTTCTTT. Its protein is CASSEGMNTEAFF.

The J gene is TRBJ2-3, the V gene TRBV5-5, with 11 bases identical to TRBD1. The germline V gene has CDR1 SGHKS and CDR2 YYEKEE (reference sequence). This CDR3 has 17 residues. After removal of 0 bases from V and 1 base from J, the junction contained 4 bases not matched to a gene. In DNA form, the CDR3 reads TGTGCCAGCAGCTTGGCGGGGACAGGGGGTGGCACAGATACGCAGTATTTT. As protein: CASSLAGTGGGTDTQYF.

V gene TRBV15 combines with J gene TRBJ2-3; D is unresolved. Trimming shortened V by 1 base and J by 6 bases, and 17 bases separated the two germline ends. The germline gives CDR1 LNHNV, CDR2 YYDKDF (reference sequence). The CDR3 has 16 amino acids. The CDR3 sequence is CATSRGSPGRDDTQYF. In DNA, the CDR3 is TGTGCCACCAGCAGAGGAAGCCCGGGCCGAGATGATACGCAGTATTTT.

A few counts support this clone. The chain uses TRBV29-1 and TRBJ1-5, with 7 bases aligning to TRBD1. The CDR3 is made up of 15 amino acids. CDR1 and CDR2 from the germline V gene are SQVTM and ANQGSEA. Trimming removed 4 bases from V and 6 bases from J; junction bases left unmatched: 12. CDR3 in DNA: TGCAGCGTTGTTATTCAGGGGGGCGAAGGTCAGCCCCAGCATTTT. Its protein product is CSVVIQGGEGQPQHF. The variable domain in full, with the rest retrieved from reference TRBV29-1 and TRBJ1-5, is SAVISQKPSRDICQRGTSLTIQCQVDSQVTMMFWYRQQPGQSLTLIATANQGSEATYESGFVIDKFPISRPNLTFSTLTVSNMSPEDSSIYLCSVVIQGGEGQPQHFGDGTRLSIL.

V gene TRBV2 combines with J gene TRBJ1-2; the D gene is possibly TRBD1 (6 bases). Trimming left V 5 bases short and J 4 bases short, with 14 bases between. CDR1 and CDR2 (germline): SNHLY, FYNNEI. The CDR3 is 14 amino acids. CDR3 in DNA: TGTGCCAGCAGTCCCCTAAAGGGGGTCTATGGCTACACCTTC. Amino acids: CASSPLKGVYGYTF.

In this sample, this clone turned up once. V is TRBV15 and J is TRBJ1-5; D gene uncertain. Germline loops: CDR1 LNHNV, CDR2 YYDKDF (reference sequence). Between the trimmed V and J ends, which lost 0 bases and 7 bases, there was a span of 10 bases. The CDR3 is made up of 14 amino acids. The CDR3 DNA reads TGTGCCACCAGCAGAGATCCCCTGGCCCAGCCCCAGCATTTT. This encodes CATSRDPLAQPQHF.

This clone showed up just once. The CDR3 DNA is TGTGCCAGCAGTGAAAGGAGGGGCCGAGCCAATCAGCCCCAGCATTTT. It is translated as CASSERRGRANQPQHF. V and J are TRBV6-1 and TRBJ1-5; TRBD1 might be the D (5 bases). Trimming pared 2 bases from V and 3 bases from J, leaving 14 bases between. The CDR3 covers 16 residues. Looked up from germline, CDR1 is MNHNS and CDR2 is SASEGT.

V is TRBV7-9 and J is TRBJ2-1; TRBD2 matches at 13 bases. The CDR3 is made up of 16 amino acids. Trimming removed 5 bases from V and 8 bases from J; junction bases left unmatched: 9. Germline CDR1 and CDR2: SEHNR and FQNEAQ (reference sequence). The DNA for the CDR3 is TGTGCCAGCAGCCTCCGGACTAGCGGGAGTAACGATGAGCAGTTCTTC. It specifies CASSLRTSGSNDEQFF.

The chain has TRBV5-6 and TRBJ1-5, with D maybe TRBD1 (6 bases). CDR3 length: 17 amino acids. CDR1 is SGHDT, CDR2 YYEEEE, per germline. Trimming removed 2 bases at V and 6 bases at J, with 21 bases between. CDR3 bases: TGTGCCAGCAGCTTAGGGGGGCTCTCAGGGATTGGTCAGCCCCAGCATTTT. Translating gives CASSLGGLSGIGQPQHF.

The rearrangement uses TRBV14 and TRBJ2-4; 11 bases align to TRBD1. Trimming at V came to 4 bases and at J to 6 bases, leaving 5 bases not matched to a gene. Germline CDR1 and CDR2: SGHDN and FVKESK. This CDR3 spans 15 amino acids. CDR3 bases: TGTGCCAGCAGCCTTCGGACAGGGGGCTTAAACATTCAGTACTTC. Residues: CASSLRTGGLNIQYF.

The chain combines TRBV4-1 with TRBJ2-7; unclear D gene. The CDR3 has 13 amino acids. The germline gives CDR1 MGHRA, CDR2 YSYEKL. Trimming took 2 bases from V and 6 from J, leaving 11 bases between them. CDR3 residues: CASSQILVAEQYF. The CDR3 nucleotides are TGCGCCAGCAGCCAAATCCTAGTCGCCGAGCAGTACTTC.

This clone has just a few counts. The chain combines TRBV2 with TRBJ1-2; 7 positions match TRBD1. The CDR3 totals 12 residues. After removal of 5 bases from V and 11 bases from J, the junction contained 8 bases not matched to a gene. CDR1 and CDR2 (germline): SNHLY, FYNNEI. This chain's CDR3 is CASSLTGFRYTF. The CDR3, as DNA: TGTGCCAGCAGTTTGACAGGGTTTCGTTACACCTTC.

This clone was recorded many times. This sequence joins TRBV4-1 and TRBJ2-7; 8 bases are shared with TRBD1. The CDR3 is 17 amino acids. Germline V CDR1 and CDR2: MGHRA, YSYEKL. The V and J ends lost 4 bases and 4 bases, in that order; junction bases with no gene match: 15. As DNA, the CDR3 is TGCGCCAGCAGCCCATCTAAGCAGGGGGCAGGGGCGTACGAGCAGTACTTC. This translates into CASSPSKQGAGAYEQYF.

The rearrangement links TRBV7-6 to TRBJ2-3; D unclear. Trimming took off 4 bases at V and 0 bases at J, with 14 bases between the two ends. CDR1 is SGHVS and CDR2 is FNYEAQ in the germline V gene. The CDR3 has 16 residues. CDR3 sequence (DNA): TGTGCCAGCAGCTCGGCAGCGACGACTAGCACAGATACGCAGTATTTT. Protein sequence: CASSSAATTSTDTQYF.

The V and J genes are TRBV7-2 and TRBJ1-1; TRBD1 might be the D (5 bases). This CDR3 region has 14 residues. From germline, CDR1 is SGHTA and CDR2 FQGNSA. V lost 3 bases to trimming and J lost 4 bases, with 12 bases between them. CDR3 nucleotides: TGTGCCAGCAGCTTGTGGGGGTTCGGCACTGAAGCTTTCTTT. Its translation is CASSLWGFGTEAFF.

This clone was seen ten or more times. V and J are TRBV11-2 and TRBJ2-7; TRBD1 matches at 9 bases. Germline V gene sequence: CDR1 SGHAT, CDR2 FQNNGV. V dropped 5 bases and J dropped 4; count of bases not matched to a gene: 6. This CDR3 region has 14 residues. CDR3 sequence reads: CASSPYRGQYEQYF. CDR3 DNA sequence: TGTGCCAGCAGCCCCTACAGGGGGCAGTACGAGCAGTACTTC.

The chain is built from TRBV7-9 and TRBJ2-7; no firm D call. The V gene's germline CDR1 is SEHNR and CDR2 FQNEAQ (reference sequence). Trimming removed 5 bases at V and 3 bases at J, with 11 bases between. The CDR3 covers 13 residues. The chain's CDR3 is CASSPTNSYEQYF. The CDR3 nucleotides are TGTGCCAGCAGCCCAACAAACAGCTACGAGCAGTACTTC. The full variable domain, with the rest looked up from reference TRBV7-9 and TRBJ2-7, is DTGVSQNPRHKITKRGQNVTFRCDPISEHNRLYWYRQTLGQGPEFLTYFQNEAQLEKSRLLSDRFSAERPKGSFSTLEIQRTEQGDSAMYLCASSPTNSYEQYFGPGTRLTVT.

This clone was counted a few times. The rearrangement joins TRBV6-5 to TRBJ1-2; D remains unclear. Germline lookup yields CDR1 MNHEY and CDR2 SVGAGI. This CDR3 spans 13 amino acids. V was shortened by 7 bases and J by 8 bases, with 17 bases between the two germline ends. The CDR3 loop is CASTTDTERGYTF. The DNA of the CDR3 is TGTGCCAGCACCACCGATACGGAGAGGGGCTACACCTTC.

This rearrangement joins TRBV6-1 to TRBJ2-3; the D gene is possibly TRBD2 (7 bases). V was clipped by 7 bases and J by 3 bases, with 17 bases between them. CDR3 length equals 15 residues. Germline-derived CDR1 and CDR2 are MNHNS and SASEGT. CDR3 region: CASKTKGGYTDTQYF. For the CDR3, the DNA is TGTGCCAGCAAAACCAAGGGGGGGTATACAGATACGCAGTATTTT.

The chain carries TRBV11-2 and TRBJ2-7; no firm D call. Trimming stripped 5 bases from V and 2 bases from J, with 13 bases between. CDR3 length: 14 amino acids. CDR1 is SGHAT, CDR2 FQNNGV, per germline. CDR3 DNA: TGTGCCAGCAGCCGGGTGACAAACCCCTACGAGCAGTACTTC. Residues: CASSRVTNPYEQYF.